The subject of this entry is one T cell receptor (beta chain). Its antigen is still unknown. This sample is drawn from a study of cytotoxic CD8 clonotypes in ibrutinib-treated CLL. Study-wide findings and caveats: Treatment saw public clonotypes, which were uncommon, either contract or stay stable.

Assay used: immunoSEQ multiplex PCR; TCRdb lists only in-frame clones, some missing. The sample shows approximately 42,000 clones, over 60% of them seen only once. The CDR3 contains 14 residues. The V end lost 0 bases, the J end lost 4 bases, and 10 bases lay between the germline ends. Germline V gives CDR1 SGHTS, CDR2 YDEGEE. Sequenced material: PBMCs, taken after 12 months of ibrutinib treatment. The sequence derives from a human donor with chronic lymphocytic leukemia. The chain has TRBV5-8 and TRBJ1-1, with D unclear. CDR3 sequence (DNA): TGTGCCAGCAGCTTGGGCAGGTCACCCACTGAAGCTTTCTTT. Protein product: CASSLGRSPTEAFF.